The rows below give T cell receptor beta chains drawn from one sample of a study of T-cell memory formation after mild COVID-19. TCRdb independently ran MiXCR on the 5' RACE reads; one entry per CDR3 protein. The profile shows around 220,000 distinct CDR3 sequences, approximately 16% of them singletons. The sample was PBMCs or a T cell subset sorted from them (not recorded which). The source of these receptors is a man between 18 and 29 years old who had mild COVID-19 (a few samples of this study predate the infection). Cell type and time point are not known. Each CDR3 is given with its conserved first and last residue. A D gene is named only where the DNA matches it firmly. Not all rows give a size; the values are once, few, many and, for expanded clones, a class.

d_gene | j_gene | abundance | v_gene | CDR3nt | CDR3aa
. | TRBJ1-2 | . | TRBV6-2/TRBV6-3 | TGTGCCAGCAGCCTCGACAGGCTGGCCTATGGCTACACCTTC | CASSLDRLAYGYTF
. | TRBJ1-5 | . | TRBV10-2 | TGCGCCAGCAGTGAGGGGTGGGATCAGCCCCAGCATTTT | CASSEGWDQPQHF
. | TRBJ1-4 | once | TRBV18 | TGTGCCAGCTCACCGTTAGGAGGGGCTAATGAAAAACTGTTTTTT | CASSPLGGANEKLFF
. | TRBJ2-2 | few | TRBV11-2 | TGTGCCAGCAGCTTAGGCGCAACCCGACAGCACGGGGAGCTGTTTTTT | CASSLGATRQHGELFF
. | TRBJ2-5 | . | TRBV12-3/TRBV12-4 | TGTGCCAGCAGTTTTCAGACGGAGACCCAGTACTTC | CASSFQTETQYF
. | TRBJ2-1 | . | TRBV6-2/TRBV6-3 | TGTGCCAGCAGTTACGGCGGGGGCCTGAGCTCCTACAATGAGCAGTTCTTC | CASSYGGGLSSYNEQFF
. | TRBJ1-5 | few | TRBV21-1 | TGTGCCAGCAGCAAAGGAGGGAGGCCCCAGCATTTT | CASSKGGRPQHF
TRBD2 | TRBJ2-1 | . | TRBV20-1 | TGCAGTCCTCACGCTAGCGGGGGGGCGTATGAGCAGTTCTTC | CSPHASGGAYEQFF
TRBD1 | TRBJ2-7 | . | TRBV5-4 | TGTGCCAGCAGCCCCGGGTCAGGGGACAGGGGGATCGAGCAGTACTTC | CASSPGSGDRGIEQYF
TRBD2 | TRBJ2-1 | many | TRBV12-3/TRBV12-4 | TGTGCCAGCAGCCCTAGCGGGGGGCCCTACAATGAGCAGTTCTTC | CASSPSGGPYNEQFF
TRBD1 | TRBJ1-2 | few | TRBV12-3/TRBV12-4 | TGTGCCAGCACCCCCCGGGCAGGGGGCTATGGCTACACCTTC | CASTPRAGGYGYTF
. | TRBJ1-5 | . | TRBV4-1 | TGCGCCAGCAGCCATGAAGGGGGGGGGAGCAATCAGCCCCAGCATTTT | CASSHEGGGSNQPQHF
. | TRBJ1-1 | few | TRBV2 | TGTGCCAGCAGTGAAGGATACATGAACACTGAAGCTTTCTTT | CASSEGYMNTEAFF
TRBD2 | TRBJ2-1 | few | TRBV6-1 | TGTGCCAGCAGGGCCGGCGGGGGCTCCTACAATGAGCAGTTCTTC | CASRAGGGSYNEQFF
. | TRBJ2-6 | . | TRBV20-1 | TGCAGTGCTAGATGGTCCGGGGCCAACGTCCTGACTTTC | CSARWSGANVLTF
TRBD2 | TRBJ2-3 | few | TRBV7-2 | TGTGCCAGCAGCGAATGGCTAGCGGGGGGGCCGGATACGCAGTATTTT | CASSEWLAGGPDTQYF
. | TRBJ2-1 | few | TRBV7-3 | TGTGCCAGCAGCTTAGGGTCGGCATCTTCCTACAATGAGCAGTTCTTC | CASSLGSASSYNEQFF
. | TRBJ2-3 | . | TRBV5-1 | TGCGCCAGCATCCGACCCGGATCCGATACGCAGTATTTT | CASIRPGSDTQYF
. | TRBJ2-3 | . | TRBV20-1 | TGCAGTGCGCCCAGGGGCGGGGCGGTGACAGATACGCAGTATTTT | CSAPRGGAVTDTQYF
. | TRBJ1-4 | many | TRBV5-1 | TGCGCCAGCAGCTTGACAGTACGAGAAAAACTGTTTTTT | CASSLTVREKLFF
TRBD1 | TRBJ1-1 | . | TRBV29-1 | TGCAGCGTTGTTGGGCAGGGGGCGAAGGCTGAAGCTTTCTTT | CSVVGQGAKAEAFF
. | TRBJ2-5 | few | TRBV29-1 | TGCAGCGTTGAACAACAAAAGAGGGAGACCCAGTACTTC | CSVEQQKRETQYF
. | TRBJ2-5 | once | TRBV15 | TGTGCCACCAGCAGAGAATCGGCAGCCCAAGAGACCCAGTACTTC | CATSRESAAQETQYF
. | TRBJ1-2 | few | TRBV7-2 | TGTGCCAGCAGCTTAGAAGGAGGCAGGGATCAGGAGGGCTACACCTTC | CASSLEGGRDQEGYTF
. | TRBJ2-3 | . | TRBV20-1 | TGCAGTGCTAACGGAGGGGGCACAGATACGCAGTATTTT | CSANGGGTDTQYF
. | TRBJ2-3 | . | TRBV6-5 | TGTGCCAGCAGTTTTTACCGATCCGATACGCAGTATTTT | CASSFYRSDTQYF
TRBD2 | TRBJ2-5 | medium-sized | TRBV29-1 | TGCAGCGTGGGGACTAGCGGGGGAGTAGAGACCCAGTACTTC | CSVGTSGGVETQYF
. | TRBJ1-5 | . | TRBV12-3/TRBV12-4 | TGTGCCAGCAGTTTAAGGTTTTATAGCAATCAGCCCCAGCATTTT | CASSLRFYSNQPQHF
. | TRBJ2-1 | few | TRBV5-1 | TGCGCCAGCAGCTTGGGTGGCCTGGGAAATGAGCAGTTCTTC | CASSLGGLGNEQFF
. | TRBJ1-2 | once | TRBV10-3 | TGTGCCATCAGGTGGACAGACTATGGCTACACCTTC | CAIRWTDYGYTF
. | TRBJ2-5 | . | TRBV6-2/TRBV6-3 | TGTGCCAGCAGTTACTCCATGACGCAAGAGACCCAGTACTTC | CASSYSMTQETQYF
. | TRBJ2-7 | few | TRBV5-1 | TGCGCCAGCAGCCCGTGGCCCGGGAACGAGCAGTACTTC | CASSPWPGNEQYF
. | TRBJ1-6 | few | TRBV28 | TGTGCCAGCAGTGGTCGGGTCGCCTTCTTCTCACCCCTCCACTTT | CASSGRVAFFSPLHF
. | TRBJ1-5 | few | TRBV2 | TGTGCCAGCGCATGGGAGGGGACCGATCAGCCCCAGCATTTT | CASAWEGTDQPQHF
. | TRBJ1-6 | few | TRBV5-1 | TGCGCCAGCAGGAGGGACATAGCACCCCTCCACTTT | CASRRDIAPLHF
. | TRBJ2-3 | . | TRBV12-3/TRBV12-4 | TGTGCCAGCAGTTTTAATGCGGATACGCAGTATTTT | CASSFNADTQYF
TRBD1 | TRBJ1-3 | few | TRBV6-1 | TGTGCCAGCAGTGAAGGGACAGGGACTGGAAACACCATATATTTT | CASSEGTGTGNTIYF
. | TRBJ1-2 | few | TRBV7-2 | TGTGCCAGCAGCTTAATAGAGGGTCCTTCCTATGGCTACACCTTC | CASSLIEGPSYGYTF
. | TRBJ1-4 | few | TRBV5-1 | TGCGCCAGCACCGGAAGGGGGTCGAGTAATGAAAAACTGTTTTTT | CASTGRGSSNEKLFF
TRBD2 | TRBJ2-7 | . | TRBV6-2/TRBV6-3 | TGTGCCAGCAGTGGCAGCGGGGGACCCTACGAGCAGTACTTC | CASSGSGGPYEQYF
. | TRBJ2-3 | few | TRBV5-1 | TGCGCCAGCAGCACCGGGGAGCGGGCAGATACGCAGTATTTT | CASSTGERADTQYF
. | TRBJ1-3 | many | TRBV12-3/TRBV12-4 | TGTGCCAGCAGGCGCGACGGGAACTCTGGAAACACCATATATTTT | CASRRDGNSGNTIYF
. | TRBJ1-1 | few | TRBV7-9 | TGTGCCAGCAGCCAGGAGTTCACTGAAGCTTTCTTT | CASSQEFTEAFF
. | TRBJ2-5 | . | TRBV4-1 | TGCGCCAGCAGCCAAGACGGTAGCGGTCAGACCCAGTACTTC | CASSQDGSGQTQYF
. | TRBJ1-1 | . | TRBV6-6 | TGTGCCAGCAGTTATCGAGCCACTGAAGCTTTCTTT | CASSYRATEAFF
. | TRBJ2-5 | . | TRBV6-1 | TGTGCCAGCAGTGTAGGGGTCCCCCAAAGTACCCAGTACTTC | CASSVGVPQSTQYF
TRBD2 | TRBJ2-1 | . | TRBV7-6 | TGTGCCAGCAGCTCCATCAGGCCAGCGGGGGGTTTATACAATGAGCAGTTCTTC | CASSSIRPAGGLYNEQFF
. | TRBJ1-5 | . | TRBV6-1 | TGTGCCAGCAGTGGAACAGGGAGCAATCAGCCCCAGCATTTT | CASSGTGSNQPQHF
TRBD1 | TRBJ1-2 | few | TRBV7-3 | TGTGCCAGCAGCCTAACCCGGGACAGCGATGGCTACACCTTC | CASSLTRDSDGYTF
. | TRBJ1-4 | . | TRBV18 | TGTGCCAGCTCACTCACACCAACTAATGAAAAACTGTTTTTT | CASSLTPTNEKLFF
. | TRBJ1-6 | few | TRBV20-1 | TGCAGTGCTAACCGGGACGACCACTCACCCCTCCACTTT | CSANRDDHSPLHF
. | TRBJ2-3 | . | TRBV5-1 | TGCGCCAGCAGCTTGGCCCCGGGAACTAGCACAGATACGCAGTATTTT | CASSLAPGTSTDTQYF
. | TRBJ2-7 | . | TRBV20-1 | TGCAGTGCTGAACGAATAGGGCGGCGTTACTACGAGCAGTACTTC | CSAERIGRRYYEQYF
. | TRBJ1-1 | . | TRBV12-3/TRBV12-4 | TGTGCCAGCATCCCCTGGGGCCCACAGAGCAACACTGAAGCTTTCTTT | CASIPWGPQSNTEAFF
. | TRBJ2-7 | . | TRBV2 | TGTGCCAGCGGGGGGGACAGGAGGGAGTTGGAGCAGTACTTC | CASGGDRRELEQYF